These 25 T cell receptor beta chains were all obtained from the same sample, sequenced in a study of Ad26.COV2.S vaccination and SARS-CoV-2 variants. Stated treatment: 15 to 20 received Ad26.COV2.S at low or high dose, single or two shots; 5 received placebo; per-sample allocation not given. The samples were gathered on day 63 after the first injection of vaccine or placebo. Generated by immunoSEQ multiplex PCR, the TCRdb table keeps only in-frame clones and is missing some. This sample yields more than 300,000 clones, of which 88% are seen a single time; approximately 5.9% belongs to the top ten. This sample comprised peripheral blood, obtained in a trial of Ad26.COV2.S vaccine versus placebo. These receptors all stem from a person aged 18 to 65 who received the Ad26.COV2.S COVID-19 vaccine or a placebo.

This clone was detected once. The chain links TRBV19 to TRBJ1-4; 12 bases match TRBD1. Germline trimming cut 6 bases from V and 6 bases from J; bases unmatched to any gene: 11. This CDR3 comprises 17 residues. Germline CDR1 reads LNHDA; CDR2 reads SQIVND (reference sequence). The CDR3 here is CASSPMGQGARDEKLFF. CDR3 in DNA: TGTGCCAGTAGCCCTATGGGACAGGGGGCGAGGGATGAAAAACTGTTTTTT.

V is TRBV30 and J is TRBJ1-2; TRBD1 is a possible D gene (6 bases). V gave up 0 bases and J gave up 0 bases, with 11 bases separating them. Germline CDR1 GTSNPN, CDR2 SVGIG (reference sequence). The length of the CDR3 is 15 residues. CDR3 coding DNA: TGTGCCTGGAGTGTACCCCGACAGGCTAACTATGGCTACACCTTC. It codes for CAWSVPRQANYGYTF.

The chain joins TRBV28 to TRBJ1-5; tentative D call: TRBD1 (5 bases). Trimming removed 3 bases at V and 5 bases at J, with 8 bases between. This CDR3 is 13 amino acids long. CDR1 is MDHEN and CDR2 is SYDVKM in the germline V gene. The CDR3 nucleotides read TGTGCCAGCAGTTTTAGGGGCTATCAGCCCCAGCATTTT. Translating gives CASSFRGYQPQHF.

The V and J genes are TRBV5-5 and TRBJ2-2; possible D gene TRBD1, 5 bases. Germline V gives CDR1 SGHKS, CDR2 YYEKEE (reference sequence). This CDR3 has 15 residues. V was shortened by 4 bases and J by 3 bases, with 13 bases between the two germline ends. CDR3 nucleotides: TGTGCCAGCAGCCCCCGCCAGGGTTACACCGGGGAGCTGTTTTTT. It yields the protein CASSPRQGYTGELFF.

The CDR3 here is CASSPGLGNEQFF. CDR3 coding DNA: TGTGCCAGCAGCCCGGGACTAGGCAATGAGCAGTTCTTC. The chain recombines TRBV5-4 with TRBJ2-1, with 8 bases aligning to TRBD2. Germline V gene sequence: CDR1 SGHNT, CDR2 YYREEE (reference sequence). V was pared by 4 bases and J by 6 bases, with 3 bases of the junction left unmatched. The length of the CDR3 is 13 residues.

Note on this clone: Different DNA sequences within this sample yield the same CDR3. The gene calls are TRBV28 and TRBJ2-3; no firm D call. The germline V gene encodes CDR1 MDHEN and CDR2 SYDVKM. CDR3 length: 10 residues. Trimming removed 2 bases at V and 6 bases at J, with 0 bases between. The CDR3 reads CASSLDTQYF. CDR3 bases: TGTGCCAGCAGTTTAGATACGCAGTATTTT.

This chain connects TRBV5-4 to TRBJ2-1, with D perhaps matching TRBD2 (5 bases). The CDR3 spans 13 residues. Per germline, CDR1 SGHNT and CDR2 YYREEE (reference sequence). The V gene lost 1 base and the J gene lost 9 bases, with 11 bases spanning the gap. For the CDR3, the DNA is TGTGCCAGCAGCTTGACTAGTCCTAGTGAGCAGTTCTTC. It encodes CASSLTSPSEQFF.

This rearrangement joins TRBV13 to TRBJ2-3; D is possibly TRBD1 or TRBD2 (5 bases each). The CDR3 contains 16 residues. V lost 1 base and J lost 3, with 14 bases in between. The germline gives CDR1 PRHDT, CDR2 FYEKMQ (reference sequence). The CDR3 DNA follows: TGTGCCAGCAGCTTAGCGCATTTTGGGGGAACAGATACGCAGTATTTT. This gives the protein CASSLAHFGGTDTQYF. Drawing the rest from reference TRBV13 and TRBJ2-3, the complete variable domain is AAGVIQSPRHLIKEKRETATLKCYPIPRHDTVYWYQQGPGQDPQFLISFYEKMQSDKGSIPDRFSAQQFSDYHSELNMSSLELGDSALYFCASSLAHFGGTDTQYFGPGTRLTVL.

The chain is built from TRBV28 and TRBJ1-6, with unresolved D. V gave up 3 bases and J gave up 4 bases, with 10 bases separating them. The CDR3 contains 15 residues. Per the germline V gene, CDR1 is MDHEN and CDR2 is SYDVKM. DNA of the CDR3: TGTGCCAGCAGTTTGTTCCCGGTTTATAATTCACCCCTCCACTTT. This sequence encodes CASSLFPVYNSPLHF.

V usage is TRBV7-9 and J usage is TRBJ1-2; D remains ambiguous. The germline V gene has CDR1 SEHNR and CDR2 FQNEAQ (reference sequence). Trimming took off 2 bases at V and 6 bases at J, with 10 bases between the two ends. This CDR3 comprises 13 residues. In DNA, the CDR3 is TGTGCCAGCAGCTTAACCCCGCCGGATGGCTACACCTTC. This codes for CASSLTPPDGYTF. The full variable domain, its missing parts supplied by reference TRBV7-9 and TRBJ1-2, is DTGVSQNPRHKITKRGQNVTFRCDPISEHNRLYWYRQTLGQGPEFLTYFQNEAQLEKSRLLSDRFSAERPKGSFSTLEIQRTEQGDSAMYLCASSLTPPDGYTFGSGTRLTVV.

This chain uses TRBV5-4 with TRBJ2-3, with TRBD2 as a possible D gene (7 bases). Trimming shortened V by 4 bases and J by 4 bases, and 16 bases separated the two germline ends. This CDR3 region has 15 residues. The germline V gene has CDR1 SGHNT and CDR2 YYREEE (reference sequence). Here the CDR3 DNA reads TGTGCCAGCAGCGGAGGGGGGGCGGTGTCAGATACGCAGTATTTT. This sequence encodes CASSGGGAVSDTQYF.

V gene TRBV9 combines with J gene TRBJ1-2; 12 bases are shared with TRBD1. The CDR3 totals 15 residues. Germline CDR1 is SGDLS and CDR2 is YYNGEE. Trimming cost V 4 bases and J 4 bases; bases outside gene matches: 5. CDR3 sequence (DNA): TGTGCCAGCAGCCGGGACAGGGGGCTTGCCTATGGCTACACCTTC. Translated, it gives CASSRDRGLAYGYTF.

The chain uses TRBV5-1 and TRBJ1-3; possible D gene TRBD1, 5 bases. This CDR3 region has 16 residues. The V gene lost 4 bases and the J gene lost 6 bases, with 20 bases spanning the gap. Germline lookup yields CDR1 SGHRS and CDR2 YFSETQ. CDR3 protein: CASSATRSGQLNTIYF. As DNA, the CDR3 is TGCGCCAGCAGCGCCACCCGGTCGGGGCAACTAAACACCATATATTTT.

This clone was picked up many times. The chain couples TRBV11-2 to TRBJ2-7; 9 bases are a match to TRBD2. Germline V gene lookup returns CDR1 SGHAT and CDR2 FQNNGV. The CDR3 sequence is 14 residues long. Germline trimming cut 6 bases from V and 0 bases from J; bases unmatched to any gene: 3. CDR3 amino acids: CASRSSGGSYEQYF. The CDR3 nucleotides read TGTGCCAGCAGGAGTAGCGGGGGCTCCTACGAGCAGTACTTC.

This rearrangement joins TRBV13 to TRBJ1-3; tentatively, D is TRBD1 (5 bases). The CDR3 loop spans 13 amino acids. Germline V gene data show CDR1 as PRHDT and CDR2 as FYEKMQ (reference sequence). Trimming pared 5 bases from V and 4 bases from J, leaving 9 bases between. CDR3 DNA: TGTGCCAGCAGCGGGGGGTTAGGAAACACCATATATTTT. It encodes CASSGGLGNTIYF. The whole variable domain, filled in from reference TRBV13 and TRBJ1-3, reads AAGVIQSPRHLIKEKRETATLKCYPIPRHDTVYWYQQGPGQDPQFLISFYEKMQSDKGSIPDRFSAQQFSDYHSELNMSSLELGDSALYFCASSGGLGNTIYFGEGSWLTVV.

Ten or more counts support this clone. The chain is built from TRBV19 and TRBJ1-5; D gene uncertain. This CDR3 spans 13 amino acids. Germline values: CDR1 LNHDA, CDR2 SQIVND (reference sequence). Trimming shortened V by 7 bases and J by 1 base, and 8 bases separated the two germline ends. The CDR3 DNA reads TGTGCCAGTACGGTATCAAGCAATCAGCCCCAGCATTTT. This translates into CASTVSSNQPQHF. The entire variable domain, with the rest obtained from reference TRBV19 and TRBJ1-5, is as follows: DGGITQSPKYLFRKEGQNVTLSCEQNLNHDAMYWYRQDPGQGLRLIYYSQIVNDFQKGDIAEGYSVSREKKESFPLTVTSAQKNPTAFYLCASTVSSNQPQHFGDGTRLSIL.

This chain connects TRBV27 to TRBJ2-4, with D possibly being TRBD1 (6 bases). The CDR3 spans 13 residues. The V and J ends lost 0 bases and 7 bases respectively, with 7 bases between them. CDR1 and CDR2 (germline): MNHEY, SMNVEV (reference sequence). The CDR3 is CASSLSDRNIQYF. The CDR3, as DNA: TGTGCCAGCAGTTTATCTGACAGGAACATTCAGTACTTC.

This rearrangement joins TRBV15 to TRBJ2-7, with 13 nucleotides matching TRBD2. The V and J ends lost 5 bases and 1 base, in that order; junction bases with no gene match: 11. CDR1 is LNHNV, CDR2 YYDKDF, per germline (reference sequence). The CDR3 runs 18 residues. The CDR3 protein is CATSRLAGGLITSYEQYF. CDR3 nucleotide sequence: TGTGCCACCAGCCGACTAGCGGGGGGCCTAATAACATCCTACGAGCAGTACTTC.

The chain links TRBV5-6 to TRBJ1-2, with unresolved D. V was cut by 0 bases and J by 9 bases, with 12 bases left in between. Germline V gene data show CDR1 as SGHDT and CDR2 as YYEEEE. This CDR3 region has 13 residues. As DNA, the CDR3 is TGTGCCAGCAGCTTGGCCCCTGGGCGTCGCTACACCTTC. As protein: CASSLAPGRRYTF.

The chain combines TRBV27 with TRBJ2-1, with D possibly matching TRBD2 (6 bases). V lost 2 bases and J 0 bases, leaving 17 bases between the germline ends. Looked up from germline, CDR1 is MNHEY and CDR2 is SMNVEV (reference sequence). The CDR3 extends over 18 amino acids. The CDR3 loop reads CASSLRILEAGSYNEQFF. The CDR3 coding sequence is TGTGCCAGCAGTTTAAGGATTTTGGAAGCGGGCTCCTACAATGAGCAGTTCTTC.

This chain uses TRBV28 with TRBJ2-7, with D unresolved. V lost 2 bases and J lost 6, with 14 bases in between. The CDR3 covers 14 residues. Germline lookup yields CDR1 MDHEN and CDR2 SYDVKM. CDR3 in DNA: TGTGCCAGCAGTTTAATCATACAGAATGGCGAGCAGTACTTC. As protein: CASSLIIQNGEQYF.

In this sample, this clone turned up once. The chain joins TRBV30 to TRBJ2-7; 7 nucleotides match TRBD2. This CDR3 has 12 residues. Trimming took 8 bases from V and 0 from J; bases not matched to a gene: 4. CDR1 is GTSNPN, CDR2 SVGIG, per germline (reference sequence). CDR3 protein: CASSGFSYEQYF. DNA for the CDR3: TGTGCCAGTAGCGGGTTCTCCTACGAGCAGTACTTC.

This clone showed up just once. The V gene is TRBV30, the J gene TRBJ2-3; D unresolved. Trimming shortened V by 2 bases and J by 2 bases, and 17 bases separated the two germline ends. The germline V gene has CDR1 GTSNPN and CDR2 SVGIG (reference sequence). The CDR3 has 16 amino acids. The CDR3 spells CAWSMEFRFSTDTQYF. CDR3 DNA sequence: TGTGCCTGGAGTATGGAGTTTAGATTCTCCACAGATACGCAGTATTTT. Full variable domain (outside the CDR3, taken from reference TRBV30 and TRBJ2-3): SQTIHQWPATLVQPVGSPLSLECTVEGTSNPNLYWYRQAAGRGLQLLFYSVGIGQISSEVPQNLSASRPQDRQFILSSKKLLLSDSGFYLCAWSMEFRFSTDTQYFGPGTRLTVL.

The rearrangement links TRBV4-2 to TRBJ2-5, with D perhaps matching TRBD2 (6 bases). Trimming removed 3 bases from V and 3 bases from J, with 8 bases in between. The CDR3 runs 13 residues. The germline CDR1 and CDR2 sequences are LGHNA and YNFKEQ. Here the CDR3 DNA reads TGTGCCAGCAGCCAGCCGGGGGAAGAGACCCAGTACTTC. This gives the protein CASSQPGEETQYF.

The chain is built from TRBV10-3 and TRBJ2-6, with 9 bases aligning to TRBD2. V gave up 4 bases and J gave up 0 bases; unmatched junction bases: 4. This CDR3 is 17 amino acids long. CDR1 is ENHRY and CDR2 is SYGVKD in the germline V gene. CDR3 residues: CAISAAGGNSGANVLTF. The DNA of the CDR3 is TGTGCCATCAGTGCAGCGGGGGGAAACTCTGGGGCCAACGTCCTGACTTTC.